A single sample gave rise to the 23 T cell receptor beta chains below, sequenced in a study of blood T cell repertoires in COVID-19. TCRdb keeps only in-frame clones here, not all; method: immunoSEQ multiplex PCR. In the table there are 48,000 or so clones, 80% to 90% of which are singletons. Sequenced sample: peripheral blood. The receptors stem from a woman aged 80 or older with COVID-19, enrolled during active disease.

The chain combines TRBV5-1 with TRBJ2-1; 7 nucleotides agree with TRBD2. Germline V lookup: CDR1 SGHRS, CDR2 YFSETQ. Losses at the gene ends were 5 bases for V and 7 bases for J; bases not matched to a gene: 12. This CDR3 spans 15 amino acids. The CDR3 DNA reads as TGCGCCAGCAGACCCGGGGGAAGCGGGGTAAATGAGCAGTTCTTC. Protein sequence: CASRPGGSGVNEQFF.

The rearrangement links TRBV28 to TRBJ2-3; D may be TRBD2 (5 bases). The germline V and J ends were trimmed by 1 base and 7 bases, with 9 bases remaining between them. Per germline, CDR1 MDHEN and CDR2 SYDVKM. CDR3 size: 13 residues. The CDR3 nucleotides read TGTGCCAGCAGTTTATATACCGGGAATACGCAGTATTTT. Its translation: CASSLYTGNTQYF.

This chain links TRBV28 with TRBJ2-5; 14 bases line up with TRBD2. This CDR3 is 16 amino acids long. The V segment lost 2 bases and the J segment 9 bases; nucleotides outside the gene matches: 8. The germline V gene has CDR1 MDHEN and CDR2 SYDVKM. CDR3: CASSLETSGRAGSQYF. In DNA form, the CDR3 reads TGTGCCAGCAGTTTAGAGACTAGCGGGAGGGCCGGTTCCCAGTACTTC. The full variable domain, with the rest looked up from reference TRBV28 and TRBJ2-5, is DVKVTQSSRYLVKRTGEKVFLECVQDMDHENMFWYRQDPGLGLRLIYFSYDVKMKEKGDIPEGYSVSREKKERFSLILESASTNQTSMYLCASSLETSGRAGSQYFGPGTRLLVL.

The chain combines TRBV21-1 with TRBJ1-5; the table's D call, TRBD1, has no DNA check behind it. TRBV21-1 is labeled a pseudogene. This CDR3 has 15 residues. The CDR3 bases are TGTGCCAGCAGCAAAGATCAGGGCTCATCCGGACCCCAGCATTTT. It translates to CASSKDQGSSGPQHF.

This clone showed up just a few times. Here the CDR3 DNA reads TGCGCCAGCAGACAAAAACCGACAGGTCTGAACACTGAAGCTTTCTTT. This gives the protein CASRQKPTGLNTEAFF. The rearrangement joins TRBV10-2 to TRBJ1-1; TRBD1 is a possible D gene (6 bases). Germline assignment: CDR1 WSHSY and CDR2 SAAADI. The CDR3 consists of 16 residues. Trimming shortened V by 6 bases and J by 0 bases, and 17 bases separated the two germline ends.

V gene TRBV19 combines with J gene TRBJ2-1; 8 positions match TRBD2. Germline V lookup: CDR1 LNHDA, CDR2 SQIVND (reference sequence). CDR3 length: 15 amino acids. V dropped 3 bases and J dropped 2; count of bases not matched to a gene: 3. The CDR3 protein is CASSIIAGTYNEQFF. The CDR3 coding sequence is TGTGCCAGTAGTATCATAGCGGGGACCTACAATGAGCAGTTCTTC.

This clone was seen more than once but under ten times. The J gene is TRBJ2-2, the V gene TRBV6-2 or TRBV6-3, with 9 bases that match TRBD1. The ends lost 7 bases at V and 6 bases at J; junction bases unmatched: 9. Germline loops: CDR1 MNHEY, CDR2 SVGEGT. The CDR3 is 15 amino acids. The CDR3 protein is CASTPGTGRAGELFF. In nucleotides, the CDR3 is TGTGCCAGCACCCCCGGGACAGGGCGGGCCGGGGAGCTGTTTTTT.

CDR3 bases: TGCGCCAGCAGCTTGATGGGACTAGCGGGGGGACAAGGCACAGATACGCAGTATTTT. Amino acid sequence: CASSLMGLAGGQGTDTQYF. This rearrangement joins TRBV5-1 to TRBJ2-3; 15 bases map to TRBD2. The CDR3 loop spans 19 amino acids. The J segment lost 1 base and the V segment lost 1 base, leaving 7 bases of the junction unmatched. CDR1 is SGHRS, CDR2 YFSETQ, per germline.

The CDR3 protein is CASSPGQSSGANVLTF. CDR3 DNA sequence: TGTGCCAGCAGCCCGGGACAGAGCTCTGGGGCCAACGTCCTGACTTTC. The chain employs TRBV5-4 and TRBJ2-6, with 7 bases lining up with TRBD1. V shed 4 bases, J shed 0 bases, and the junction held 4 bases outside the gene matches. This CDR3 has 16 amino acids. Germline assignment: CDR1 SGHNT and CDR2 YYREEE (reference sequence). The full variable domain, completed using reference TRBV5-4 and TRBJ2-6, is ETGVTQSPTHLIKTRGQQVTLRCSSQSGHNTVSWYQQALGQGPQFIFQYYREEENGRGNFPPRFSGLQFPNYSSELNVNALELDDSALYLCASSPGQSSGANVLTFGAGSRLTVL.

The chain has TRBV18 and TRBJ2-3, with 7 bases fitting TRBD1. V trimming: 2 bases; J trimming: 3 bases; junction bases outside the gene matches: 2. This CDR3 has 14 residues. CDR1 and CDR2 from the germline V gene are KGHSH and LQKENI. CDR3 coding DNA: TGTGCCAGCTCACCAGAGGGGGCGACAGATACGCAGTATTTT. The encoded protein is CASSPEGATDTQYF.

V is TRBV28 and J is TRBJ1-1; D call uncertain. The CDR3 contains 14 residues. Germline CDR1 and CDR2: MDHEN and SYDVKM. The V end was cut by 8 bases, the J end by 4 bases, with 17 bases between. The CDR3 DNA reads TGTGCCAGCGCCGAGGGCGGGGTGCGCACTGAAGCTTTCTTT. Translated: CASAEGGVRTEAFF.

The chain carries TRBV7-3 and TRBJ2-3, with TRBD1 as a possible D gene (5 bases). The V end was cut by 5 bases, the J end by 1 base, with 13 bases between. The CDR3 is made up of 15 amino acids. Germline assignment: CDR1 SGHTA and CDR2 FQGTGA. CDR3 coding DNA: TGTGCCAGCAGCCTGCAGGGTTTGGGCACAGATACGCAGTATTTT. Its protein is CASSLQGLGTDTQYF.

Of note for this clone: Its ends do not fully match the called genes, so a read error is possible. The chain carries TRBV7-7 and TRBJ2-3; D might be TRBD1 (6 bases). Germline-derived CDR1 and CDR2 are SSHAT and FNYEAQ (reference sequence). The CDR3 loop spans 15 amino acids. The CDR3 protein is CASSLVGGLTDTQYF. The CDR3 nucleotides read TGTGCTAGCAGCTTAGTAGGGGGATTGACAGATACGCAGTATTTT.

The chain has TRBV12-1 and TRBJ2-1; no check of the table's D call, TRBD2, against the DNA was made. TRBV12-1 corresponds to a pseudogene. The length of the CDR3 is 13 residues. The CDR3 loop reads CASSFPKRDEQFF. The CDR3 coding sequence is TGTGCCAGCAGCTTCCCTAAGCGCGATGAGCAGTTCTTC.

For the CDR3, the DNA is TGCGCCAGCAGCGCGCCCGGGACAGGGATTTACAATGAGCAGTTCTTC. Translation: CASSAPGTGIYNEQFF. J is TRBJ2-1 and V is TRBV5-1, with 9 bases that match TRBD1. Germline V gives CDR1 SGHRS, CDR2 YFSETQ. This CDR3 is 16 amino acids long. The V and J ends lost 4 bases and 4 bases, in that order; junction bases with no gene match: 9.

V gene TRBV7-8 combines with J gene TRBJ1-1; 7 bases map to TRBD1. In germline, CDR1 is SGHVS, CDR2 FQNEAQ. The CDR3 runs 15 residues. With V trimmed by 5 bases and J by 1 base, 7 bases remained unmatched. CDR3 coding DNA: TGTGCCAGCAGCCACCACGGGACAGCGAACACTGAAGCTTTCTTT. Translating gives CASSHHGTANTEAFF. The full variable domain, in which reference TRBV7-8 and TRBJ1-1 provide the parts outside the CDR3, is GAGVSQSPRYKVAKRGQDVALRCDPISGHVSLFWYQQALGQGPEFLTYFQNEAQLDKSGLPSDRFFAERPEGSVSTLKIQRTQQEDSAVYLCASSHHGTANTEAFFGQGTRLTVV.

The chain carries TRBV18 and TRBJ1-6, with TRBD1 matching over 7 bases. J lost 5 bases, V lost 0 bases, and 1 base had no gene match. Germline V gives CDR1 KGHSH, CDR2 LQKENI. CDR3 size: 15 residues. The CDR3 nucleotides read TGTGCCAGCTCACCACCGACAGGGAATAATTCACCCCTCCACTTT. It yields the protein CASSPPTGNNSPLHF.

The chain is built from TRBV6-6 and TRBJ1-1; TRBD1 matches 8 bases. The CDR3 is 15 amino acids. V gave up 6 bases and J gave up 1 base; unmatched junction bases: 7. Per the germline V gene, CDR1 is MNHNY and CDR2 is SVGAGI (reference sequence). The CDR3 is CASRPPGQENTEAFF. The CDR3 DNA is TGTGCCAGCAGGCCCCCGGGACAGGAGAACACTGAAGCTTTCTTT.

This rearrangement joins TRBV27 to TRBJ1-6; D gene ambiguous. CDR1 is MNHEY, CDR2 SMNVEV, per germline (reference sequence). The CDR3 spans 16 residues. Trimming removed 5 bases from V and 7 bases from J, with 18 bases in between. The CDR3 protein is CASSGLDNLSNSPLHF. In DNA form, the CDR3 reads TGTGCCAGCAGTGGCCTCGACAACCTTTCAAATTCACCCCTCCACTTT.

CDR3: CASSYGPGHNNSPLHF. CDR3 nucleotide sequence: TGTGCCAGCAGTTATGGACCGGGACACAATAATTCACCCCTCCACTTT. The chain combines TRBV5-5 with TRBJ1-6, with D perhaps matching TRBD1 (6 bases). The ends were cut back, 5 bases at V and 5 bases at J, with 17 bases in the middle. CDR1 and CDR2 (germline): SGHKS, YYEKEE (reference sequence). This CDR3 spans 16 amino acids.

The chain uses TRBV7-9 and TRBJ2-1; D unresolved. Germline loops: CDR1 SEHNR, CDR2 FQNEAQ (reference sequence). The V gene lost 3 bases and the J gene lost 9 bases, with 9 bases spanning the gap. The CDR3 is 12 amino acids. CDR3 protein: CASSLSRSEQFF. The CDR3, as DNA: TGTGCCAGCAGCTTGAGTCGTAGTGAGCAGTTCTTC.

The V gene is TRBV5-1, the J gene TRBJ2-1; 7 bases match TRBD2. V lost 0 bases, J lost 4 bases, and 4 bases stayed unmatched. The CDR3 runs 15 residues. The germline gives CDR1 SGHRS, CDR2 YFSETQ. The CDR3 DNA reads as TGCGCCAGCAGCTTGGGCGGGAGCAGATACAATGAGCAGTTCTTC. It encodes CASSLGGSRYNEQFF.

The gene calls are TRBV18 and TRBJ1-1; weak D call: TRBD1 (6 bases). V lost 4 bases and J lost 5, with 17 bases in between. Germline loops: CDR1 KGHSH, CDR2 LQKENI. The CDR3 is 15 amino acids. In DNA, the CDR3 is TGTGCCAGCTCACGGACAGCTAGCTTGGTGACTGAAGCTTTCTTT. Translation: CASSRTASLVTEAFF.